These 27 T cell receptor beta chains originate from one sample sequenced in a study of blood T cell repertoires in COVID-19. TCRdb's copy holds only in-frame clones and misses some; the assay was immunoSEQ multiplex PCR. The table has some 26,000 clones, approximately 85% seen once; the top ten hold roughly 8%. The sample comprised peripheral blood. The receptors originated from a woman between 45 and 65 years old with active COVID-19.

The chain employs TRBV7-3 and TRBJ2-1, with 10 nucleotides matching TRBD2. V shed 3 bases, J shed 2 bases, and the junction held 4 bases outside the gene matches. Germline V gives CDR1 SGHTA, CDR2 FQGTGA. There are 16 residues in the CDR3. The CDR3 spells CASSLSGLAAYNEQFF. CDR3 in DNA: TGTGCCAGCAGCTTGTCAGGACTAGCGGCCTACAATGAGCAGTTCTTC.

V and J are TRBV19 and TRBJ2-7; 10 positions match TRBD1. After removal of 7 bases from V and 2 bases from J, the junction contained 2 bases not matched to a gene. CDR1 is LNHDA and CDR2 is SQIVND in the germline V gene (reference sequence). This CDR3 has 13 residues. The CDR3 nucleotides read TGTGCCAGTATGGGGACAGGGGCCTACGAGCAGTACTTC. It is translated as CASMGTGAYEQYF.

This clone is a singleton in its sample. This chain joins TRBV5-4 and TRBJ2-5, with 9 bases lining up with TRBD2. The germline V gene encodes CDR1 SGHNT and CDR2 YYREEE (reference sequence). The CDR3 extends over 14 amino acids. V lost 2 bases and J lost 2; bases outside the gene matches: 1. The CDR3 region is CASSLTSGQETQYF. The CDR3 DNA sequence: TGTGCCAGCAGCTTAACTAGCGGGCAAGAGACCCAGTACTTC.

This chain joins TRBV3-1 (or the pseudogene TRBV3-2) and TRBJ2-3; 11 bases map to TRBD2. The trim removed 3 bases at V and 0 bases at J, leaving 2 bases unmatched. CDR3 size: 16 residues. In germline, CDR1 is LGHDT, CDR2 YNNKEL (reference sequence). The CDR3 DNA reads TGTGCCAGCAGCCACCGACTAGCGGGAAGCACAGATACGCAGTATTTT. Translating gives CASSHRLAGSTDTQYF.

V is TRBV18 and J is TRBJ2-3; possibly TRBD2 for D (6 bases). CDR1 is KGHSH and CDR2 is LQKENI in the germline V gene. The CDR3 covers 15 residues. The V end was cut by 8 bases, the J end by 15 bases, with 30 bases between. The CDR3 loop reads CASITPEEGAYIGYF. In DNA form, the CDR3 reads TGTGCCAGCATCACACCGGAGGAGGGCGCCTACATTGGCTATTTT.

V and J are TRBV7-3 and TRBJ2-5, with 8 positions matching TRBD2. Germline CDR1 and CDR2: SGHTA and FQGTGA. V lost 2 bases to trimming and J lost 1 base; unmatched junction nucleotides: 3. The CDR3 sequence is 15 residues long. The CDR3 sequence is CASSLAGGSQETQYF. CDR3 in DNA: TGTGCCAGCAGCTTAGCGGGAGGCTCCCAAGAGACCCAGTACTTC.

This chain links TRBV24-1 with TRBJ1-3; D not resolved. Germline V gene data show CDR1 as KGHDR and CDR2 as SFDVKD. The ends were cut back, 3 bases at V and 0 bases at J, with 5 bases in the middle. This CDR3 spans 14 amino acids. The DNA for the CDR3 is TGTGCCACCAGTGATGCCTACTCTGGAAACACCATATATTTT. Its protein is CATSDAYSGNTIYF.

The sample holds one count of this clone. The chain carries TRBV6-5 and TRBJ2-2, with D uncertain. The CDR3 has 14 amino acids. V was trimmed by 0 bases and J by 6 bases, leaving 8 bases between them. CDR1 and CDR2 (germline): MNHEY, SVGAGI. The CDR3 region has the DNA TGTGCCAGCAGTTACTCGTCTAGTCCCGGGGAGCTGTTTTTT. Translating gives CASSYSSSPGELFF.

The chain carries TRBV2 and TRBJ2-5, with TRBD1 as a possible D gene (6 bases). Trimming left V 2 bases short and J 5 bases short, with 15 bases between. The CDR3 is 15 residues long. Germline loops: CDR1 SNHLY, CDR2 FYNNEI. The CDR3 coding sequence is TGTGCCAGCAGTGAACAGTCCAGGGGTAGGGAGACCCAGTACTTC. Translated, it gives CASSEQSRGRETQYF.

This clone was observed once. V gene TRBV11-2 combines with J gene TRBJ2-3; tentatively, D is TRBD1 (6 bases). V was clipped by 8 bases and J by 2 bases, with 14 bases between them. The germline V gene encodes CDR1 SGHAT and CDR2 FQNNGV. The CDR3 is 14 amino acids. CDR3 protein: CASLEQGPTDTQYF. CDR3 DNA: TGTGCCAGCCTGGAACAGGGCCCCACAGATACGCAGTATTTT.

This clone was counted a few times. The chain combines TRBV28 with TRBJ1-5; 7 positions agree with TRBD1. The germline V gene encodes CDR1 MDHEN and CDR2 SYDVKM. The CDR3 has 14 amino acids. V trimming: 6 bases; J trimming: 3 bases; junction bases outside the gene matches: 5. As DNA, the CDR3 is TGTGCCAGCAGGGCTACAGGGGACAATCAGCCCCAGCATTTT. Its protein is CASRATGDNQPQHF.

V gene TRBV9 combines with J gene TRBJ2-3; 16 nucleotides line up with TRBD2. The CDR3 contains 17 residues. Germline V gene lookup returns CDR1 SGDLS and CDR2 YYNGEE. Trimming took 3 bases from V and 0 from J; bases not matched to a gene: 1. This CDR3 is CASSGGLAGGSTDTQYF. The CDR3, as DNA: TGTGCCAGCAGCGGGGGACTAGCGGGAGGGAGCACAGATACGCAGTATTTT.

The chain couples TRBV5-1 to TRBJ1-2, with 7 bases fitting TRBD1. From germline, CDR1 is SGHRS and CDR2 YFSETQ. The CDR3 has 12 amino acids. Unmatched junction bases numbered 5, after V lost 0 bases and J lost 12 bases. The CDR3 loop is CASSLEGTVNTF. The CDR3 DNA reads TGCGCCAGCAGCTTGGAGGGGACAGTAAACACCTTC.

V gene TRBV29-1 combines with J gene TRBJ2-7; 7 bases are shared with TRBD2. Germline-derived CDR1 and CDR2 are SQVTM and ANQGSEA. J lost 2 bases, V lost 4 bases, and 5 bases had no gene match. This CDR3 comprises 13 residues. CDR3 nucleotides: TGCAGCGTTGGTCCTAGCGGCACCTACGAGCAGTACTTC. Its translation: CSVGPSGTYEQYF.

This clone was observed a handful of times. The CDR3 is CASSLAGSGGYTF. In DNA, the CDR3 is TGTGCCAGCAGCTTGGCTGGTAGCGGTGGCTACACCTTC. The V and J genes are TRBV5-8 and TRBJ1-2; no clear D. V was pared by 0 bases and J by 7 bases, with 10 bases between. The CDR3 has 13 amino acids. Germline V gene sequence: CDR1 SGHTS, CDR2 YDEGEE.

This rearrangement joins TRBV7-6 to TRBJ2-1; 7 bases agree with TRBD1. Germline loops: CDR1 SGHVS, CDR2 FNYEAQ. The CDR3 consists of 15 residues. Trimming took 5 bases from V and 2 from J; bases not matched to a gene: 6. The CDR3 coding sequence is TGTGCCAGCAGCCTTACAGGGGTGCCCTACAATGAGCAGTTCTTC. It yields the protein CASSLTGVPYNEQFF.

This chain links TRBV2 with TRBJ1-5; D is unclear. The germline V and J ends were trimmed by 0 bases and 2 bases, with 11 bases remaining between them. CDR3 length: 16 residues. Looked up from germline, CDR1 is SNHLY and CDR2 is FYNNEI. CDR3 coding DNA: TGTGCCAGCAGTGAAGCGCGGGGTGGGCGCAATCAGCCCCAGCATTTT. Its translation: CASSEARGGRNQPQHF.

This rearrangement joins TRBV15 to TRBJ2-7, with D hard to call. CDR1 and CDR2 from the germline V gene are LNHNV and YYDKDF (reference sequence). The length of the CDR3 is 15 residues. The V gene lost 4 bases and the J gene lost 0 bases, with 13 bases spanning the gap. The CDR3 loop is CATSKSTQSSYEQYF. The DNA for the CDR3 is TGTGCCACCAGCAAATCGACTCAAAGCTCCTACGAGCAGTACTTC.

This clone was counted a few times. The CDR3, as DNA: TGTGCCAGCAGCCCGGAGACAGGGCAAGAGCAGTACTTC. Translating gives CASSPETGQEQYF. This chain connects TRBV11-2 to TRBJ2-7; 7 nucleotides match TRBD1. V gave up 5 bases and J gave up 7 bases; unmatched junction bases: 8. This CDR3 comprises 13 residues. Germline assignment: CDR1 SGHAT and CDR2 FQNNGV.

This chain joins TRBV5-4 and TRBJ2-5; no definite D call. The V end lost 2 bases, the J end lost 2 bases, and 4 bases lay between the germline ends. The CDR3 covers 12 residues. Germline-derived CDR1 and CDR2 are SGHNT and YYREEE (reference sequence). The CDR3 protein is CASSFPQETQYF. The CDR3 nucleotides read TGTGCCAGCAGCTTCCCTCAAGAGACCCAGTACTTC.

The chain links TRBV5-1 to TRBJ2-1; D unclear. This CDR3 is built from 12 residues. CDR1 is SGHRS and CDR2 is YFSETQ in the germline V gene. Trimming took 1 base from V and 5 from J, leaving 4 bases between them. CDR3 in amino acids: CASSLPNNEQFF. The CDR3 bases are TGCGCCAGCAGCTTGCCCAACAATGAGCAGTTCTTC.

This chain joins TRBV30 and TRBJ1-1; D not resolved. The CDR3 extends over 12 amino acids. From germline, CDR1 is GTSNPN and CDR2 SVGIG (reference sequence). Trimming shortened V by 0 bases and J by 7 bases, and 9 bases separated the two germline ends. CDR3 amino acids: CAWSVAGFEAFF. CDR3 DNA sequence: TGTGCCTGGAGTGTAGCGGGCTTTGAAGCTTTCTTT.

The CDR3 nucleotides read TGCGCCAGCAGCCGCTCGTCGGGTAGCACAGATACGCAGTATTTT. Its translation: CASSRSSGSTDTQYF. This chain joins TRBV5-1 and TRBJ2-3; D is undetermined. V lost 4 bases to trimming and J lost 0 bases, with 12 bases between them. The CDR3 runs to 15 residues. Per germline, CDR1 SGHRS and CDR2 YFSETQ. Variable domain in full (rest from reference TRBV5-1 and TRBJ2-3): KAGVTQTPRYLIKTRGQQVTLSCSPISGHRSVSWYQQTPGQGLQFLFEYFSETQRNKGNFPGRFSGRQFSNSRSEMNVSTLELGDSALYLCASSRSSGSTDTQYFGPGTRLTVL.

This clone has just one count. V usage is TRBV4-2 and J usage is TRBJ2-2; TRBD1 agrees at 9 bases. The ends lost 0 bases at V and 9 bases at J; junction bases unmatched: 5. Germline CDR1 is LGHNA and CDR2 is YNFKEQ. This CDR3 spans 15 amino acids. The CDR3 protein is CASSQEGTGTWELFF. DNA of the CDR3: TGTGCCAGCAGCCAAGAAGGGACAGGGACGTGGGAGCTGTTTTTT.

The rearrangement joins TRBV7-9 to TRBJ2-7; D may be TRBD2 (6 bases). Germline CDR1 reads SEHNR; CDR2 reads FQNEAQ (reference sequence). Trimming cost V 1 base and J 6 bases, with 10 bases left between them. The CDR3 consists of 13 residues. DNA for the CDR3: TGTGCCAGCAGCTTAGGCGGGGTCGCCGAGCAGTACTTC. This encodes CASSLGGVAEQYF. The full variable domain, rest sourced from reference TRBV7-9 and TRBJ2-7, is DTGVSQNPRHKITKRGQNVTFRCDPISEHNRLYWYRQTLGQGPEFLTYFQNEAQLEKSRLLSDRFSAERPKGSFSTLEIQRTEQGDSAMYLCASSLGGVAEQYFGPGTRLTVT.

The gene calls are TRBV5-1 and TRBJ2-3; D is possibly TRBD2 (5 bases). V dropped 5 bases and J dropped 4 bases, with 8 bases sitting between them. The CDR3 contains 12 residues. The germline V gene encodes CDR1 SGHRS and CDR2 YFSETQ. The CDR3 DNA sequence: TGCGCCAGCAGAGGACTGCCAGATACGCAGTATTTT. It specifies CASRGLPDTQYF. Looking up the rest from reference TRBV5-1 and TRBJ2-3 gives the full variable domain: KAGVTQTPRYLIKTRGQQVTLSCSPISGHRSVSWYQQTPGQGLQFLFEYFSETQRNKGNFPGRFSGRQFSNSRSEMNVSTLELGDSALYLCASRGLPDTQYFGPGTRLTVL.

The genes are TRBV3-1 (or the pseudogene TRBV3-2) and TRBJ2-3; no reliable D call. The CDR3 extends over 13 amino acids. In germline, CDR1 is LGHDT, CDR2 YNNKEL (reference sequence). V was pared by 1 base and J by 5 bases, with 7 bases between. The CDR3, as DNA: TGTGCCAGCAGCCAAGGTACAGTAGATACGCAGTATTTT. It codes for CASSQGTVDTQYF.